These 10 T cell receptor beta chains were all obtained from the same sample, sequenced in a study of blood T cell repertoires in COVID-19. Assay: immunoSEQ multiplex PCR; the TCRdb copy retains only in-frame clones and omits some. The table includes around 37,000 clones, around 90% detected once. Input material: peripheral blood. These receptors originate from a woman of 80 years or more with acute or convalescent COVID-19.

V is TRBV5-8 and J is TRBJ1-6, with 7 bases lining up with TRBD1. This CDR3 spans 14 amino acids. The trim removed 4 bases at V and 9 bases at J, leaving 7 bases unmatched. The germline V gene has CDR1 SGHTS and CDR2 YDEGEE. CDR3 sequence reads: CASSGRQGSSPLHF. CDR3 DNA: TGTGCCAGCAGCGGAAGACAGGGTTCTTCACCCCTCCACTTT.

The J gene is TRBJ1-3, the V gene TRBV15; 11 bases fit TRBD1. CDR1 and CDR2 (germline): LNHNV, YYDKDF (reference sequence). The CDR3 is made up of 17 amino acids. V shed 5 bases and J 6 bases; nucleotides not matched to a gene: 12. CDR3 residues: CATSPHLGQGALNTIYF. In nucleotides, the CDR3 is TGTGCCACCAGCCCCCACCTCGGACAGGGGGCATTAAACACCATATATTTT.

This chain uses TRBV5-1 with TRBJ1-1, with D tentatively TRBD1 (6 bases). The V end was cut by 3 bases, the J end by 5 bases, with 17 bases between. Germline loops: CDR1 SGHRS, CDR2 YFSETQ. This CDR3 region has 15 residues. DNA for the CDR3: TGCGCCAGCAGCTGGGGCCACAGGGATGGGACTGAAGCTTTCTTT. Its protein is CASSWGHRDGTEAFF.

The chain has TRBV3-1 (or the pseudogene TRBV3-2) and TRBJ2-1; tentative D call: TRBD1 (6 bases). Looked up from germline, CDR1 is LGHDT and CDR2 is YNNKEL (reference sequence). V lost 5 bases and J 3 bases, leaving 11 bases between the germline ends. This CDR3 contains 14 residues. CDR3 nucleotide sequence: TGTGCCAGCAGCGAACAGGGATACTACAATGAGCAGTTCTTC. Translating it yields CASSEQGYYNEQFF.

The chain has TRBV5-1 and TRBJ2-7; TRBD2 matches at 10 bases. The CDR3 contains 15 residues. The J segment lost 3 bases and the V segment lost 4 bases, leaving 7 bases of the junction unmatched. Germline loops: CDR1 SGHRS, CDR2 YFSETQ. The CDR3 region is CASSPGTSAGYEQYF. CDR3 DNA sequence: TGCGCCAGCAGCCCAGGGACTAGCGCCGGCTACGAGCAGTACTTC.

The chain joins TRBV18 to TRBJ2-7, with TRBD2 matching over 13 bases. This CDR3 is 16 amino acids long. V was pared by 4 bases and J by 5 bases, with 8 bases of the junction left unmatched. The germline CDR1 and CDR2 sequences are KGHSH and LQKENI. CDR3 DNA sequence: TGTGCCAGCTCACGGACTAGCGGGGGATATATCAACGAGCAGTACTTC. It yields the protein CASSRTSGGYINEQYF.

V usage is TRBV18 and J usage is TRBJ2-1; maybe TRBD1 (6 bases). V shed 3 bases and J shed 7 bases, with 13 bases lying between them. The CDR3 runs 14 residues. CDR1 and CDR2 (germline): KGHSH, LQKENI. The CDR3 sequence is CASSPSWGRNEQFF. The CDR3 bases are TGTGCCAGCTCACCTAGCTGGGGGCGGAATGAGCAGTTCTTC.

This clone was found once. The J gene is TRBJ2-5, the V gene TRBV5-1, with 10 bases aligning to TRBD2. Germline loops: CDR1 SGHRS, CDR2 YFSETQ. The CDR3 contains 18 residues. The V segment lost 5 bases and the J segment 5 bases; nucleotides outside the gene matches: 18. CDR3 bases: TGCGCCAGCAGTTCTGCTATACTAGCGGGGAGCCGTGGGGAGACCCAGTACTTC. Amino acid sequence: CASSSAILAGSRGETQYF.

V and J are TRBV6-5 and TRBJ2-7; 8 bases align to TRBD1. The V gene's germline CDR1 is MNHEY and CDR2 SVGAGI. The length of the CDR3 is 15 residues. The V and J ends lost 7 bases and 3 bases, in that order; junction bases with no gene match: 11. CDR3 residues: CASTPSTGGHYEQYF. Written as DNA, the CDR3 is TGTGCCAGCACTCCCTCAACAGGGGGGCACTACGAGCAGTACTTC.

The J gene is TRBJ1-1, the V gene TRBV19; D is ambiguous. The CDR3 totals 15 residues. Germline assignment: CDR1 LNHDA and CDR2 SQIVND (reference sequence). V was shortened by 4 bases and J by 4 bases, with 16 bases between the two germline ends. The CDR3 loop reads CASSTSSSPGTEAFF. CDR3 in DNA: TGTGCCAGTAGTACCAGTTCCTCTCCGGGCACTGAAGCTTTCTTT.